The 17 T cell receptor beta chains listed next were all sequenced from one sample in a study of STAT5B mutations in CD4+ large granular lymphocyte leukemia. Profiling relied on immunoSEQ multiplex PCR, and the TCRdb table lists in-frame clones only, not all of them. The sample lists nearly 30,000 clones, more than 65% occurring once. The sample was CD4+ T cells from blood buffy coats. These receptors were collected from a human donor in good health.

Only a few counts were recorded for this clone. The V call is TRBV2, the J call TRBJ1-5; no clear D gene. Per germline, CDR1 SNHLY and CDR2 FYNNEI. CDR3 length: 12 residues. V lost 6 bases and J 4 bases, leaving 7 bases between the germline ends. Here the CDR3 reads CASSLPNQPQHF. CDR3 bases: TGTGCCAGCAGCCTTCCGAATCAGCCCCAGCATTTT.

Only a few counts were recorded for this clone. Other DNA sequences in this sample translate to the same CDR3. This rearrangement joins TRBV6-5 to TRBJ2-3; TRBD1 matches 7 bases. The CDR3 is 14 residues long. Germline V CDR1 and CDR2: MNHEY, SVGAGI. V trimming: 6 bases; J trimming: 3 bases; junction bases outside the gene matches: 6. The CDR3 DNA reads TGTGCCAGCAGCTACGACAGGGAAACAGATACGCAGTATTTT. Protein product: CASSYDRETDTQYF.

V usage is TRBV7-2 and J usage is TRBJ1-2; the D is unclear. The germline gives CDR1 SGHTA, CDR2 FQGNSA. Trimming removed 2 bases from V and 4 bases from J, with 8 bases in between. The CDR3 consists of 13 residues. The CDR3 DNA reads TGTGCCAGCAGCTTAAGACTGGGCTATGGCTACACCTTC. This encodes CASSLRLGYGYTF.

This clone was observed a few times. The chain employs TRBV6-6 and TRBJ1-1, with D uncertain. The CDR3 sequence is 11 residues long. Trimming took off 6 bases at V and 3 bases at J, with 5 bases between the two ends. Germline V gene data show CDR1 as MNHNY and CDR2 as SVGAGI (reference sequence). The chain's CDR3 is CASREYTEAFF. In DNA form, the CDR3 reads TGTGCCAGCAGAGAGTACACTGAAGCTTTCTTT.

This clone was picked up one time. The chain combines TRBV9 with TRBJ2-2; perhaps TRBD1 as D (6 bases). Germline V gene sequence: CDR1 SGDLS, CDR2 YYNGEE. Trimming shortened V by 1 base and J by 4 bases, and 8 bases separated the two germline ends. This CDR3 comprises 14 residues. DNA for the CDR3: TGTGCCAGCAGCGTAACAGGGATCACCGGGGAGCTGTTTTTT. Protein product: CASSVTGITGELFF.

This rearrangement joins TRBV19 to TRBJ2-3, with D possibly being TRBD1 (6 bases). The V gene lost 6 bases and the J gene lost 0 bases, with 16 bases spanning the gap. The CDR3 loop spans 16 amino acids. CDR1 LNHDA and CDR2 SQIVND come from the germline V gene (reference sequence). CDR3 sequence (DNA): TGTGCCAGTAGGGAGCAGGGGTCAACTAGCACAGATACGCAGTATTTT. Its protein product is CASREQGSTSTDTQYF.

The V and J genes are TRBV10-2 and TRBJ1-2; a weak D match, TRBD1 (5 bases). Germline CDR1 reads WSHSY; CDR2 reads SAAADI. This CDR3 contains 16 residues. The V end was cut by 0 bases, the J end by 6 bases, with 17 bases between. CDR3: CASSESIPGGGHGYTF. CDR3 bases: TGCGCCAGCAGTGAGTCTATACCCGGGGGAGGACATGGCTACACCTTC.

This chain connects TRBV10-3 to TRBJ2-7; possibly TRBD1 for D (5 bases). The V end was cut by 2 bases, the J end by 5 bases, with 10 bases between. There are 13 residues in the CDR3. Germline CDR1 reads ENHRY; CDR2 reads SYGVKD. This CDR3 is CAISESSGNEQYV. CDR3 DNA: TGTGCCATCAGTGAGAGTTCAGGGAACGAGCAGTACGTC.

The CDR3 spells CASANYGNEQFF. The CDR3 bases are TGTGCCTCAGCGAATTATGGCAATGAGCAGTTCTTC. The rearrangement links TRBV5-6 to TRBJ2-1; no clear D. V lost 10 bases, J lost 6 bases, and 14 bases lay in between. The CDR3 consists of 12 residues. Germline CDR1 SGHDT, CDR2 YYEEEE. The variable domain in full, with the rest retrieved from reference TRBV5-6 and TRBJ2-1, is DAGVTQSPTHLIKTRGQQVTLRCSPKSGHDTVSWYQQALGQGPQFIFQYYEEEERQRGNFPDRFSGHQFPNYSSELNVNALLLGDSALYLCASANYGNEQFFGPGTRLTVL.

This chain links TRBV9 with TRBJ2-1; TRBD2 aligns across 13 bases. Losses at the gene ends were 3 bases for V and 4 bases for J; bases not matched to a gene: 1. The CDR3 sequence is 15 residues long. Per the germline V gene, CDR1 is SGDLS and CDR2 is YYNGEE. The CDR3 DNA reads TGTGCCAGCAGCGAACTAGCGGGGGGGTACAATGAGCAGTTCTTC. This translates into CASSELAGGYNEQFF.

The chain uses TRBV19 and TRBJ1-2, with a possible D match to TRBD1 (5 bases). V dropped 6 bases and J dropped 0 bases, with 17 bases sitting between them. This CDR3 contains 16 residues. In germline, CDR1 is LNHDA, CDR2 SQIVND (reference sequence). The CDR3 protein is CASRRDVGRANYGYTF. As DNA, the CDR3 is TGTGCCAGTAGGAGGGACGTCGGTCGAGCTAACTATGGCTACACCTTC.

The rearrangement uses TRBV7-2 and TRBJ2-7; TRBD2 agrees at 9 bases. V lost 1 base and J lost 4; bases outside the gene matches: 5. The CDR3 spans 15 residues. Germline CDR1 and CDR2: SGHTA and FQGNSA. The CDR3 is CASSLGGGARYEQYF. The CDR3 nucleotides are TGTGCCAGCAGCTTAGGCGGGGGGGCGCGATACGAGCAGTACTTC.

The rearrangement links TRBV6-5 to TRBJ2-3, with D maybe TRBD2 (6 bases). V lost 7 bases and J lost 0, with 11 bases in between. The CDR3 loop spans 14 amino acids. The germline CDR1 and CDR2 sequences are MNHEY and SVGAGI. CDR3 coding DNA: TGTGCCAGCAAGGCGGGACTTAGCACAGATACGCAGTATTTT. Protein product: CASKAGLSTDTQYF.

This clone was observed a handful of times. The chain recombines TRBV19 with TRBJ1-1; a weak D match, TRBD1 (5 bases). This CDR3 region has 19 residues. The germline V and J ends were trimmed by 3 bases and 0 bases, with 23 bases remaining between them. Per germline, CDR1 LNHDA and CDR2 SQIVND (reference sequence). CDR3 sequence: CASSMGRLRVDTMNTEAFF. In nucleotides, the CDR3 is TGTGCCAGTAGTATGGGTCGGTTGAGAGTGGACACGATGAACACTGAAGCTTTCTTT. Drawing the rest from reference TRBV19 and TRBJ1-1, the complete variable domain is DGGITQSPKYLFRKEGQNVTLSCEQNLNHDAMYWYRQDPGQGLRLIYYSQIVNDFQKGDIAEGYSVSREKKESFPLTVTSAQKNPTAFYLCASSMGRLRVDTMNTEAFFGQGTRLTVV.

CDR3: CASSLRVVGQGAQPQHF. The CDR3 nucleotides are TGTGCCAGCAGTTTACGGGTTGTGGGACAGGGAGCTCAGCCCCAGCATTTT. This chain connects TRBV28 to TRBJ1-5, with 9 bases that match TRBD1. J was trimmed by 6 bases and V by 2 bases; bases with no gene match: 11. The CDR3 extends over 17 amino acids. Germline V lookup: CDR1 MDHEN, CDR2 SYDVKM.

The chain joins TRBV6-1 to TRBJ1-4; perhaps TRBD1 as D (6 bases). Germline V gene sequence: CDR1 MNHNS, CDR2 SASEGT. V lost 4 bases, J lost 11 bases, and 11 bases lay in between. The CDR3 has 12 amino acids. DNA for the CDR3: TGTGCCAGCAGTGTCCACAGGGATAAACTGTTTTTT. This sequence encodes CASSVHRDKLFF.

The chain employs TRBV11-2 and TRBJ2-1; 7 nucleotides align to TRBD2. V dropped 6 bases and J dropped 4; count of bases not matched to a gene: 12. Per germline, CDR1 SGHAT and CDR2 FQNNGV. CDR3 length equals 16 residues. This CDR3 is CASRSNRRGVYNEQFF. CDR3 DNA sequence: TGTGCCAGCAGATCTAATCGCCGGGGGGTTTACAATGAGCAGTTCTTC.